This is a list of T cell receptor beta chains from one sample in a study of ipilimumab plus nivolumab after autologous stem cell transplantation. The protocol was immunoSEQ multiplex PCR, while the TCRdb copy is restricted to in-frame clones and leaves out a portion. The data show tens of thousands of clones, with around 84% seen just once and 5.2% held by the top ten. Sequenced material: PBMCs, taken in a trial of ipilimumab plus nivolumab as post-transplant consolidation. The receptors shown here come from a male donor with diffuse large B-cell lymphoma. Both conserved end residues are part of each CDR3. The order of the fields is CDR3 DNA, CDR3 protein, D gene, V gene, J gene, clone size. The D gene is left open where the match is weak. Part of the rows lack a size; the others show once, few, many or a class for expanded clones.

CDR3nt: TGTGCCAGCAGCTTAGTGGCGACAGGGGTCACCGGGGAGCTGTTTTTT; CDR3aa: CASSLVATGVTGELFF; d_gene: TRBD1; v_gene: TRBV7-8; j_gene: TRBJ2-2; abundance: -
CDR3nt: TGTGCCAGCAGCTCTAACACAGGGGTAGCCGGGGAGCTGTTTTTT; CDR3aa: CASSSNTGVAGELFF; d_gene: TRBD1; v_gene: TRBV5-6; j_gene: TRBJ2-2; abundance: -
CDR3nt: TGCGCCAGCAGCTTGGTCGGGGGGAAGGACTACAATGAGCAGTTCTTC; CDR3aa: CASSLVGGKDYNEQFF; d_gene: TRBD2; v_gene: TRBV5-1; j_gene: TRBJ2-1; abundance: -
CDR3nt: TGTGCCGGGACCCAGGGGAGAGCTAACTATGGCTACACCTTC; CDR3aa: CAGTQGRANYGYTF; d_gene: -; v_gene: TRBV2; j_gene: TRBJ1-2; abundance: -
CDR3nt: TGTGCCAGTAGTCAGCGGGGGAGCTCCTACGAGCAGTACTTC; CDR3aa: CASSQRGSSYEQYF; d_gene: TRBD2; v_gene: TRBV19; j_gene: TRBJ2-7; abundance: -
CDR3nt: TGTGCCAGCACACAAGCGCCCAATGAAAAACTGTTTTTT; CDR3aa: CASTQAPNEKLFF; d_gene: -; v_gene: TRBV7-9; j_gene: TRBJ1-4; abundance: -
CDR3nt: TGTGCCAGCAAGGGCTTGGGTCCGGGCTATGGCTACACCTTC; CDR3aa: CASKGLGPGYGYTF; d_gene: -; v_gene: TRBV6-1; j_gene: TRBJ1-2; abundance: -
CDR3nt: TGCGCCAGCAGCCAAGATATAAGCGGGGGGGTGTGGGAGACCCAGTACTTC; CDR3aa: CASSQDISGGVWETQYF; d_gene: TRBD2; v_gene: TRBV4-1; j_gene: TRBJ2-5; abundance: once
CDR3nt: TGTGCCAGCAGCAATTACGGGGCTAGCAATCAGCCCCAGCATTTT; CDR3aa: CASSNYGASNQPQHF; d_gene: -; v_gene: TRBV21-1; j_gene: TRBJ1-5; abundance: once
CDR3nt: TGTGCCAGCAGTGCTCTGGGGTTAATGGAGTTTCAGGAAATAGGCTACACCTTC; CDR3aa: CASSALGLMEFQEIGYTF; d_gene: -; v_gene: TRBV6-1; j_gene: TRBJ1-2; abundance: -
CDR3nt: TGTGCCAGCAGTTCTGAGGGGGTCGATACGCAGTATTTT; CDR3aa: CASSSEGVDTQYF; d_gene: -; v_gene: TRBV6-6; j_gene: TRBJ2-3; abundance: -
CDR3nt: TGCGCCAGCAGCCCAGGAGGGGGGGATTCACCCCTCCACTTT; CDR3aa: CASSPGGGDSPLHF; d_gene: -; v_gene: TRBV5-1; j_gene: TRBJ1-6; abundance: -
CDR3nt: TGTGCCAGCAGTGGTAGAACCGGACAGGGAAACATTCAGTACTTC; CDR3aa: CASSGRTGQGNIQYF; d_gene: TRBD1; v_gene: TRBV2; j_gene: TRBJ2-4; abundance: -
CDR3nt: TGCGCCAGCAGCTTGGACAGCCCGAACACCGGGGAGCTGTTTTTT; CDR3aa: CASSLDSPNTGELFF; d_gene: -; v_gene: TRBV5-1; j_gene: TRBJ2-2; abundance: -
CDR3nt: TGCGCCAGCAGTGACTCCGGACATGGCTATGAGCAGTTCTTC; CDR3aa: CASSDSGHGYEQFF; d_gene: -; v_gene: TRBV10-1; j_gene: TRBJ2-1; abundance: -
CDR3nt: TGTGCCAGCACCCCAATCCCCGAAGGGGGGGCCGACGACACAGATACGCAGTATTTT; CDR3aa: CASTPIPEGGADDTDTQYF; d_gene: -; v_gene: TRBV7-2; j_gene: TRBJ2-3; abundance: few
CDR3nt: TGTGCCAGCACCAGCCCGGGGCGGACGGACACTGAAGCTTTCTTT; CDR3aa: CASTSPGRTDTEAFF; d_gene: -; v_gene: TRBV2; j_gene: TRBJ1-1; abundance: -
CDR3nt: TGTGCCAGCAGCCCGCCCCAGGGGATCTACGAGCAGTACTTC; CDR3aa: CASSPPQGIYEQYF; d_gene: -; v_gene: TRBV7-2; j_gene: TRBJ2-7; abundance: -
CDR3nt: TGTGCCAGCAGAGGCAACAGCGGGGGGAGAGAGACCCAGTACTTC; CDR3aa: CASRGNSGGRETQYF; d_gene: TRBD2; v_gene: TRBV5-4; j_gene: TRBJ2-5; abundance: -
CDR3nt: TGTGCCAGCAGCTGGCGCGTCGGGACAGCCAATCATGGCTACACCTTC; CDR3aa: CASSWRVGTANHGYTF; d_gene: TRBD1; v_gene: TRBV5-5; j_gene: TRBJ1-2; abundance: -
CDR3nt: TGTGCCAGCTCACTTGGGGGGGCTGGCACAGATACGCAGTATTTT; CDR3aa: CASSLGGAGTDTQYF; d_gene: -; v_gene: TRBV18; j_gene: TRBJ2-3; abundance: -
CDR3nt: TGCGCCAGGGATTGGCAGGGGAAGACAGATACGCAGTATTTT; CDR3aa: CARDWQGKTDTQYF; d_gene: -; v_gene: TRBV10-1; j_gene: TRBJ2-3; abundance: few
CDR3nt: TGCGCCAGCAGCTTCGGTGGGCTAGCGGGGTTCTTTCCTAGCACAGATACGCAGTATTTT; CDR3aa: CASSFGGLAGFFPSTDTQYF; d_gene: TRBD2; v_gene: TRBV5-1; j_gene: TRBJ2-3; abundance: -
CDR3nt: TGTGCCATCAGCCCTATTACCGGGACAGGGAACACTGAAGCTTTCTTT; CDR3aa: CAISPITGTGNTEAFF; d_gene: TRBD1; v_gene: TRBV28; j_gene: TRBJ1-1; abundance: -
CDR3nt: TGTGCCAGCAGCTCCAGGACAGGGATTAATGAAAAACTGTTTTTT; CDR3aa: CASSSRTGINEKLFF; d_gene: TRBD1; v_gene: TRBV7-2; j_gene: TRBJ1-4; abundance: -
CDR3nt: TGTGCCAGCAGCTTGGGTCAGGGGGCAGGCACTGAAGCTTTCTTT; CDR3aa: CASSLGQGAGTEAFF; d_gene: TRBD1; v_gene: TRBV7-2; j_gene: TRBJ1-1; abundance: -
CDR3nt: TGTGCCAGCAGCTTCTCGGGGGCCTACGAGCAGTACTTC; CDR3aa: CASSFSGAYEQYF; d_gene: -; v_gene: TRBV7-2; j_gene: TRBJ2-7; abundance: once
CDR3nt: TGCGCCAGCAGCGACGGACAGTCGAGTCGGCGTAACTATGGCTACACCTTC; CDR3aa: CASSDGQSSRRNYGYTF; d_gene: -; v_gene: TRBV5-1; j_gene: TRBJ1-2; abundance: -
CDR3nt: TGTGCCAGTAGTGCCCCGGGACAGAGCTCCTACGAGCAGTACTTC; CDR3aa: CASSAPGQSSYEQYF; d_gene: TRBD1; v_gene: TRBV19; j_gene: TRBJ2-7; abundance: -
CDR3nt: TGTGCCAGCAGCTCCCCCGGGGGAGGCGGGGAGCTGTTTTTT; CDR3aa: CASSSPGGGGELFF; d_gene: -; v_gene: TRBV7-3; j_gene: TRBJ2-2; abundance: -
CDR3nt: TGTGCCAGCAGCGTAGGTTCTGGGAGCACTGAAGCTTTCTTT; CDR3aa: CASSVGSGSTEAFF; d_gene: -; v_gene: TRBV9; j_gene: TRBJ1-1; abundance: -
CDR3nt: TGTGCCAGCAGCCTAGGGGGAGCAGGGGCTAACTATGGCTACACCTTC; CDR3aa: CASSLGGAGANYGYTF; d_gene: -; v_gene: TRBV7-2; j_gene: TRBJ1-2; abundance: -
CDR3nt: TGCGCCAGCAGCTCGGCCGGGACTCGGAACTATGGCTACACCTTC; CDR3aa: CASSSAGTRNYGYTF; d_gene: -; v_gene: TRBV7-9; j_gene: TRBJ1-2; abundance: -
CDR3nt: TGTGCCAGCAGCCAAGATTTCTTTGCAGGGATGGATGGCTACACCTTC; CDR3aa: CASSQDFFAGMDGYTF; d_gene: -; v_gene: TRBV4-2; j_gene: TRBJ1-2; abundance: few
CDR3nt: TGTGCCAGCAGCTTATTTCAGGGTGACAATGAGCAGTTCTTC; CDR3aa: CASSLFQGDNEQFF; d_gene: -; v_gene: TRBV7-3; j_gene: TRBJ2-1; abundance: once
CDR3nt: TGTGCCAGCAGCTTAGATCCCAGGGGATTCAATCAGCCCCAGCATTTT; CDR3aa: CASSLDPRGFNQPQHF; d_gene: -; v_gene: TRBV7-8; j_gene: TRBJ1-5; abundance: few
CDR3nt: TGTGCCAGCAGCTTAGTCGGGGACAGGGCAGGGTGGCAGCCCCAGCATTTT; CDR3aa: CASSLVGDRAGWQPQHF; d_gene: TRBD1; v_gene: TRBV7-8; j_gene: TRBJ1-5; abundance: once
CDR3nt: TGTGCCAGCAGTGAACTAGCGGGGGGGGAGTCCGGGGAGCTGTTTTTT; CDR3aa: CASSELAGGESGELFF; d_gene: TRBD2; v_gene: TRBV6-1; j_gene: TRBJ2-2; abundance: -
CDR3nt: TGTGCCAGCAGCTTGGAGGGACTAGGAGGCACAGATACGCAGTATTTT; CDR3aa: CASSLEGLGGTDTQYF; d_gene: TRBD2; v_gene: TRBV5-4; j_gene: TRBJ2-3; abundance: -
CDR3nt: TGTGCCAGCAGTGCAGGGGCCTACGAGCAGTACTTC; CDR3aa: CASSAGAYEQYF; d_gene: -; v_gene: TRBV2; j_gene: TRBJ2-7; abundance: few
CDR3nt: TGCGCCAGCAAGGGGGAATACGAGCAGTACTTC; CDR3aa: CASKGEYEQYF; d_gene: -; v_gene: TRBV5-1; j_gene: TRBJ2-7; abundance: -
CDR3nt: TGTGCCAGCAGCGTCGCTCGGGGTCTCAACTATGGCTACACCTTC; CDR3aa: CASSVARGLNYGYTF; d_gene: -; v_gene: TRBV2; j_gene: TRBJ1-2; abundance: -
CDR3nt: TGTGCCAGCTCAGCGGGTAGAGCAGATACGCAGTATTTT; CDR3aa: CASSAGRADTQYF; d_gene: -; v_gene: TRBV7-2; j_gene: TRBJ2-3; abundance: -
CDR3nt: TGTGCCAGCAGCCAGCCGGGACTAGCGGGGGGGACAGATACGCAGTATTTT; CDR3aa: CASSQPGLAGGTDTQYF; d_gene: TRBD2; v_gene: TRBV5-8; j_gene: TRBJ2-3; abundance: -
CDR3nt: TGTGCCAGCAGCTTAGGGTCGACTAGCAATCAGCCCCAGCATTTT; CDR3aa: CASSLGSTSNQPQHF; d_gene: -; v_gene: TRBV7-9; j_gene: TRBJ1-5; abundance: -
CDR3nt: TGTGCCAGCAGCCCCGATGGGGCGGACAATCAGCCCCAGCATTTT; CDR3aa: CASSPDGADNQPQHF; d_gene: -; v_gene: TRBV2; j_gene: TRBJ1-5; abundance: -
CDR3nt: TGTGCCAGTAGTATTGGCTTTTCGGGCACAGATACGCAGTATTTT; CDR3aa: CASSIGFSGTDTQYF; d_gene: -; v_gene: TRBV19; j_gene: TRBJ2-3; abundance: -
CDR3nt: TGTGCCAGCAGTCCCCCGGGGGGTGGGGGGCGCGGTCAGCCCCAGCATTTT; CDR3aa: CASSPPGGGGRGQPQHF; d_gene: -; v_gene: TRBV2; j_gene: TRBJ1-5; abundance: -
CDR3nt: TGTGCCAGCAGCGTGACAGGGTCTAGAAATGAGCAGTTCTTC; CDR3aa: CASSVTGSRNEQFF; d_gene: TRBD1; v_gene: TRBV9; j_gene: TRBJ2-1; abundance: -
CDR3nt: TGTGCCATCTGGACCGTGAGCTCTGGGGCCAACGTCCTGACTTTC; CDR3aa: CAIWTVSSGANVLTF; d_gene: -; v_gene: TRBV6-1; j_gene: TRBJ2-6; abundance: -
CDR3nt: TGTGCCAGCAGCTTAGGACAGGGACTTTCCACCTTC; CDR3aa: CASSLGQGLSTF; d_gene: -; v_gene: TRBV13; j_gene: TRBJ1-2; abundance: -
CDR3nt: TGTGCCAGCAGCCTAACAACTGTCAAGGGAGAGACCCAGTACTTC; CDR3aa: CASSLTTVKGETQYF; d_gene: -; v_gene: TRBV11-2; j_gene: TRBJ2-5; abundance: -
CDR3nt: TGTGCCACCAGCAGTGACAGCCAAGAGACCCAGTACTTC; CDR3aa: CATSSDSQETQYF; d_gene: -; v_gene: TRBV15; j_gene: TRBJ2-5; abundance: few
CDR3nt: TGTGCCAGTCGGGCAGGGGTACCTGGGGCCAACGTCCTGACTTTC; CDR3aa: CASRAGVPGANVLTF; d_gene: -; v_gene: TRBV19; j_gene: TRBJ2-6; abundance: -
CDR3nt: TGTGCCAGCAGCTTGGTACCTAGCGGCGGTACCTACGAGCAGTACTTC; CDR3aa: CASSLVPSGGTYEQYF; d_gene: TRBD2; v_gene: TRBV7-2; j_gene: TRBJ2-7; abundance: -
CDR3nt: TGTGCCAGCACAATCCGGGGTCTGAACACTGAAGCTTTCTTT; CDR3aa: CASTIRGLNTEAFF; d_gene: -; v_gene: TRBV13; j_gene: TRBJ1-1; abundance: -
CDR3nt: TGTGCCAGCTCACCCCGGACAGGAATTAATAATTCACCCCTCCACTTT; CDR3aa: CASSPRTGINNSPLHF; d_gene: TRBD1; v_gene: TRBV18; j_gene: TRBJ1-6; abundance: -
CDR3nt: TGTGCCAGTAGTCCGGGGACAGAAGGGAACACTGAAGCTTTCTTT; CDR3aa: CASSPGTEGNTEAFF; d_gene: TRBD1; v_gene: TRBV19; j_gene: TRBJ1-1; abundance: -
CDR3nt: TGCGCCAGCAGCCAGGGGAGGAGTGGCTACACCTTC; CDR3aa: CASSQGRSGYTF; d_gene: -; v_gene: TRBV4-3; j_gene: TRBJ1-2; abundance: once